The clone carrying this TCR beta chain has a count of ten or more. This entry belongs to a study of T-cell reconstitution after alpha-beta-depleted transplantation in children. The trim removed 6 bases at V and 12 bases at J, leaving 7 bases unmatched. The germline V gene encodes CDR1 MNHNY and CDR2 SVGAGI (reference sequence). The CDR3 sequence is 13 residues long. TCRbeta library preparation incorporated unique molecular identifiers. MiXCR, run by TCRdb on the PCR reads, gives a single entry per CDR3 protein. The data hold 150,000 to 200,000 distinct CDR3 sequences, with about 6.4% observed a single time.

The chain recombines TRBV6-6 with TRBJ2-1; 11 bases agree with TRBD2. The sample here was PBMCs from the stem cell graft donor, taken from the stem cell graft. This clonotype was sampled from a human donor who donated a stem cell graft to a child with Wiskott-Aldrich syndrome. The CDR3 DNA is TGTGCCAGCAGCCACACTAGCGGGGGACGGCAGTTCTTC. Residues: CASSHTSGGRQFF.